This T cell receptor (beta chain) was sequenced in a study of lymphopenia after photon versus proton radiotherapy. The germline CDR1 and CDR2 sequences are LNHDA and SQIVND (reference sequence). This CDR3 comprises 16 residues. V shed 1 base and J shed 0 bases, with 9 bases lying between them. Whole-study findings and limits: Better survival with proton therapy was suggested as possible, not demonstrated. Proton therapy kept repertoires fairly stable, unlike photons, which gained effector/memory cells.

Produced via immunoSEQ multiplex PCR; TCRdb's table is partial and in-frame only. The sample has 7,100 or so clones; 80% to 90% are singletons. Regarding this clone: Its antigen is not identified.

Sequencing used peripheral blood, obtained from a patient treated with photon-based radiotherapy. This sequence joins TRBV19 and TRBJ2-2; TRBD2 might be the D (6 bases). This receptor was identified in a woman aged 70 to 79 with pancreatic cancer. The chain's CDR3 is CASSIGGGANTGELFF. CDR3 coding DNA: TGTGCCAGTAGTATAGGAGGAGGGGCGAACACCGGGGAGCTGTTTTTT. Complete variable domain (other parts from reference TRBV19 and TRBJ2-2): DGGITQSPKYLFRKEGQNVTLSCEQNLNHDAMYWYRQDPGQGLRLIYYSQIVNDFQKGDIAEGYSVSREKKESFPLTVTSAQKNPTAFYLCASSIGGGANTGELFFGEGSRLTVL.